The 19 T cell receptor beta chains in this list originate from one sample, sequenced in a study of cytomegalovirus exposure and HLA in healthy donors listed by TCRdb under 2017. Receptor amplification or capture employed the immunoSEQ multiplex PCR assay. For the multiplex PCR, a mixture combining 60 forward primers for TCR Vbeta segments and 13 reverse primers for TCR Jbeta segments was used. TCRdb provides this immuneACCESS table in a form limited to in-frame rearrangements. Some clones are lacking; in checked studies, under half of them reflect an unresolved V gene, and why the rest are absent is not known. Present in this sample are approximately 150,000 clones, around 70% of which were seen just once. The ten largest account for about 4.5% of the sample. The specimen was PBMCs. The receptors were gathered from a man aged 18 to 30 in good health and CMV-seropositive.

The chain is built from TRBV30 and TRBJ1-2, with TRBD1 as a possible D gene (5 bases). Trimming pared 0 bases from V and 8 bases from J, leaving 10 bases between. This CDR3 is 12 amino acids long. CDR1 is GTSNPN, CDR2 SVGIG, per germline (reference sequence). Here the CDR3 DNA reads TGTGCCTGGAGTGTACTCCCAGGGGGCTACACCTTC. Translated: CAWSVLPGGYTF.

The CDR3 reads CASSLGRDFEAFF. The CDR3 coding sequence is TGCGCCAGCAGCTTGGGGCGGGACTTCGAAGCTTTCTTT. The rearrangement joins TRBV5-1 to TRBJ1-1; tentative D call: TRBD1 (5 bases). The CDR3 spans 13 residues. Looked up from germline, CDR1 is SGHRS and CDR2 is YFSETQ. Trimming took off 0 bases at V and 8 bases at J, with 11 bases between the two ends.

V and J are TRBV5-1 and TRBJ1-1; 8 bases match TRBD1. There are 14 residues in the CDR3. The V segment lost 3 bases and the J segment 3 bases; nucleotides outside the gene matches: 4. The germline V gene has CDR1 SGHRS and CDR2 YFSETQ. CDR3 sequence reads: CASSSGQADTEAFF. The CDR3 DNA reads TGCGCCAGCAGCTCGGGACAGGCGGACACTGAAGCTTTCTTT.

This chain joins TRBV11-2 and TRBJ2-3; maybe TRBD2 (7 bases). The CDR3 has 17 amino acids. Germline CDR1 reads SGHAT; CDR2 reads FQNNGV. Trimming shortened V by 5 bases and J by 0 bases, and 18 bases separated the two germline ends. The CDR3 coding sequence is TGTGCCAGCAGCAAACGTCCGGGGGGCATTAGCACAGATACGCAGTATTTT. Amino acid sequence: CASSKRPGGISTDTQYF.

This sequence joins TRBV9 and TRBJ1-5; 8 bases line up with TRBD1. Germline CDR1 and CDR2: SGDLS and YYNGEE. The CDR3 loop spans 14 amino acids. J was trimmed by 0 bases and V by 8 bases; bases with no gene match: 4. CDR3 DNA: TGTGCCAGTACAGGGGGGAGTAGCAATCAGCCCCAGCATTTT. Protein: CASTGGSSNQPQHF.

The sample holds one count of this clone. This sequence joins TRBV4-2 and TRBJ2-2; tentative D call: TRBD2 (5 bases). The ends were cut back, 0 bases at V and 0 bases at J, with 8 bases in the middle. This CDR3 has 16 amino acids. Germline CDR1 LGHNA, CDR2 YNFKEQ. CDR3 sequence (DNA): TGTGCCAGCAGCCAAGAAGGACTCTCGAACACCGGGGAGCTGTTTTTT. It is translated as CASSQEGLSNTGELFF.

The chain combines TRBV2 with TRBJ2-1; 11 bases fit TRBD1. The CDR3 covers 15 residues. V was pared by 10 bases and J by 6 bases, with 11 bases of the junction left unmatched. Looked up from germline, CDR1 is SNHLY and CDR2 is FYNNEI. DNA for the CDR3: TGTGCCACCCGGTCGGGACAGGGGGTTATCAATGAGCAGTTCTTC. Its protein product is CATRSGQGVINEQFF.

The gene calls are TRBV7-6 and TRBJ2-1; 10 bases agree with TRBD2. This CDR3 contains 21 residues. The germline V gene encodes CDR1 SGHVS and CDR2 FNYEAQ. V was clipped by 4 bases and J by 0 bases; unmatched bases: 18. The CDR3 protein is CASSSSLIAGGIMSSYNEQFF. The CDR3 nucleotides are TGTGCCAGCAGCTCCTCGTTGATAGCGGGAGGTATTATGAGCTCCTACAATGAGCAGTTCTTC.

CDR3 residues: CASTRVAGELFF. The CDR3 bases are TGTGCCAGCACCAGGGTGGCCGGGGAGCTGTTTTTT. The chain combines TRBV6-1 with TRBJ2-2; D is perhaps TRBD1 (5 bases). This CDR3 spans 12 amino acids. The V and J ends lost 7 bases and 6 bases respectively, with 9 bases between them. Germline V gene lookup returns CDR1 MNHNS and CDR2 SASEGT.

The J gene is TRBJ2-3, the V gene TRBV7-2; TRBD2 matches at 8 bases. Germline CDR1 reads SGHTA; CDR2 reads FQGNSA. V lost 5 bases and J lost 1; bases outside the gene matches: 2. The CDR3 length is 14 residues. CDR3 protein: CASSPGGGTDTQYF. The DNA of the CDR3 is TGTGCCAGCAGCCCCGGGGGGGGCACAGATACGCAGTATTTT.

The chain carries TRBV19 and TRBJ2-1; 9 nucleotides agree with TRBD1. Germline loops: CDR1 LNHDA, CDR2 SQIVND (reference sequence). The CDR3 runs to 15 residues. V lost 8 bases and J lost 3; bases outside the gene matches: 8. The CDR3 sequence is CASASGTGNYNEQFF. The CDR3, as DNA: TGTGCCAGTGCTTCCGGGACAGGGAACTACAATGAGCAGTTCTTC.

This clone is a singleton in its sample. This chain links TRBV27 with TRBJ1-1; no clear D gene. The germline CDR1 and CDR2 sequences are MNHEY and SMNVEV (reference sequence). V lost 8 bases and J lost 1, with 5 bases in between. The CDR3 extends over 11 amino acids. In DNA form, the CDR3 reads TGTGCCAGCTCGCGGAACACTGAAGCTTTCTTT. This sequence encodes CASSRNTEAFF.

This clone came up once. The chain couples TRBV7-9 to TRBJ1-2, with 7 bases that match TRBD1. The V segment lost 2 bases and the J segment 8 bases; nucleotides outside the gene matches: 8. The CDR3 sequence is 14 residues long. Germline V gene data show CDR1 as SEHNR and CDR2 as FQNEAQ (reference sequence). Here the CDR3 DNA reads TGTGCCAGCAGCTTAAAAGACAGGGTCCAGGGCTACACCTTC. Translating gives CASSLKDRVQGYTF.

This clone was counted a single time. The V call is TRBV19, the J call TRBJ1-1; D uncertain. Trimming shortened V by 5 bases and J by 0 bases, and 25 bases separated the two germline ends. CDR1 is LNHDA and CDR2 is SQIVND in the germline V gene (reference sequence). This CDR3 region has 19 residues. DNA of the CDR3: TGTGCCAGTAGTTTCCGATTGGAGGCCAGAGTCACTATGAACACTGAAGCTTTCTTT. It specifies CASSFRLEARVTMNTEAFF. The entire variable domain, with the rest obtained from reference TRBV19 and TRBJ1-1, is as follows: DGGITQSPKYLFRKEGQNVTLSCEQNLNHDAMYWYRQDPGQGLRLIYYSQIVNDFQKGDIAEGYSVSREKKESFPLTVTSAQKNPTAFYLCASSFRLEARVTMNTEAFFGQGTRLTVV.

CDR3 DNA: TGTGCCAGTAGTCTCAGGGGGGGCTACACCTTC. This gives the protein CASSLRGGYTF. The chain joins TRBV19 to TRBJ1-2; TRBD1 agrees at 7 bases. The CDR3 runs to 11 residues. The V gene's germline CDR1 is LNHDA and CDR2 SQIVND (reference sequence). Trimming cost V 5 bases and J 8 bases; bases outside gene matches: 2.

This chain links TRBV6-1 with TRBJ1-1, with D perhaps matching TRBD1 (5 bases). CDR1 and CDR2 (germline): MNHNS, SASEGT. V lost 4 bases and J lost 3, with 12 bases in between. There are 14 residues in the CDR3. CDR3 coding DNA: TGTGCCAGCAGTGGTTCCTGGGGGGACACTGAAGCTTTCTTT. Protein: CASSGSWGDTEAFF.

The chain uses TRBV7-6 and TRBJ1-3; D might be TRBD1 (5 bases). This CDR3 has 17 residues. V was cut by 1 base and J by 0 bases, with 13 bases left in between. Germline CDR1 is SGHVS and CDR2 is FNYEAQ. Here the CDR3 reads CASSLVGRGSSGNTIYF. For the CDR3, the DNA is TGTGCCAGCAGCTTAGTGGGGCGGGGCAGCTCTGGAAACACCATATATTTT.

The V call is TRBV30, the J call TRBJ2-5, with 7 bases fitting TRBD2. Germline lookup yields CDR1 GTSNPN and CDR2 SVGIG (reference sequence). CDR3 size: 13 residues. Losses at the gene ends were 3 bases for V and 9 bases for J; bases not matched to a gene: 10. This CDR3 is CAWRGYGGSAQYF. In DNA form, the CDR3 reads TGTGCCTGGAGAGGATACGGGGGGTCGGCCCAGTACTTC.

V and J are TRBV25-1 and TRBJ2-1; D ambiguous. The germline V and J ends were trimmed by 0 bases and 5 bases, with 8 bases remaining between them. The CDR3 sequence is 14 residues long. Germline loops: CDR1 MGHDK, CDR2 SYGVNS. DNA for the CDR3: TGTGCCAGCAGTGAATATGGGCAGAACAATGAGCAGTTCTTC. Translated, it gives CASSEYGQNNEQFF. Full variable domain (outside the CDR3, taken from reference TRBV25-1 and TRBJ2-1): EADIYQTPRYLVIGTGKKITLECSQTMGHDKMYWYQQDPGMELHLIHYSYGVNSTEKGDLSSESTVSRIRTEHFPLTLESARPSHTSQYLCASSEYGQNNEQFFGPGTRLTVL.